The present entry profiles one T cell receptor beta chain with its context. The antigen remains undetermined. The sample comes from a study of shared clonotypes between healthy human individuals. CDR3 length: 13 amino acids. V gave up 1 base and J gave up 8 bases, with 8 bases separating them. Looked up from germline, CDR1 is SGHAT and CDR2 is FQDESV (reference sequence). The data were produced by immunoSEQ multiplex PCR, yet TCRdb's version contains in-frame clones alone and is incomplete. The sample has about 680,000 clones; approximately 74% are singletons. Regarding the study as a whole: Non-shared clonotypes displayed generation probabilities falling below those of clonotypes present in all four donors. Larger estimated richness was generally seen in naive subsets than in memory subsets. At large depth, rarefaction still showed sorted-subset sequencing to be incomplete.

The chain uses TRBV11-1 and TRBJ1-4, with D unresolved. Sequenced material: memory CD4+ T cells sorted from blood. The subset is: CD45RA-negative fraction. The TCR originated in a woman aged 30 to 39 in good health. In DNA, the CDR3 is TGTGCCAGCAGCTTAGGTGCGGAGGAAAAACTGTTTTTT. As protein: CASSLGAEEKLFF.